A selection of T cell receptor beta chains follows, all from one sample in a study of cytomegalovirus exposure and HLA in healthy donors. The protocol was immunoSEQ multiplex PCR, while the TCRdb copy is restricted to in-frame clones and leaves out a portion. The sample holds around 70,000 clones, about nine tenths seen once. The sequencing sample was made of PBMCs. These receptors originate from a woman in her 30s in good health and CMV-seronegative. CDR3s include the opening cysteine and the closing phenylalanine or tryptophan. The D gene is left open where the match is weak. Rows give clone size only sometimes, using once, few, many, or a class for an expanded clone.

j_call: TRBJ2-7; v_call: TRBV11-2; clone_size: NA; d_call: TRBD2; cdr3_aa: CASSVLAGPGYEQYF; cdr3_nt: TGTGCCAGCAGCGTCCTAGCGGGGCCAGGCTACGAGCAGTACTTC
j_call: TRBJ2-3; v_call: TRBV21-1; clone_size: NA; d_call: NA; cdr3_aa: CASGFGTGGTDTQYF; cdr3_nt: TGTGCCAGCGGGTTCGGGACAGGGGGGACAGATACGCAGTATTTT
j_call: TRBJ2-3; v_call: TRBV6-6; clone_size: NA; d_call: TRBD2; cdr3_aa: CASNPRGVEVSDTQYF; cdr3_nt: TGTGCCAGCAACCCACGGGGGGTAGAAGTTTCAGATACGCAGTATTTT
j_call: TRBJ2-7; v_call: TRBV18; clone_size: NA; d_call: TRBD2; cdr3_aa: CASSPPLAGEQYF; cdr3_nt: TGTGCCAGCTCACCACCACTAGCGGGAGAGCAGTACTTC
j_call: TRBJ2-7; v_call: TRBV28; clone_size: NA; d_call: TRBD1; cdr3_aa: CASSTPGTGWDEQYF; cdr3_nt: TGTGCCAGCAGTACACCCGGGACAGGGTGGGACGAGCAGTACTTC
j_call: TRBJ1-5; v_call: TRBV19; clone_size: NA; d_call: TRBD1; cdr3_aa: CASSIVGTGAGQPQHF; cdr3_nt: TGTGCCAGTAGTATAGTCGGGACAGGGGCTGGTCAGCCCCAGCATTTT
j_call: TRBJ1-5; v_call: TRBV9; clone_size: once; d_call: NA; cdr3_aa: CASSATGLNQPQHF; cdr3_nt: TGTGCCAGCAGCGCCACGGGGTTAAATCAGCCCCAGCATTTT
j_call: TRBJ2-7; v_call: TRBV5-1; clone_size: NA; d_call: NA; cdr3_aa: CASSLDNSYEQYF; cdr3_nt: TGCGCCAGCAGTCTCGACAACTCCTACGAGCAGTACTTC
j_call: TRBJ2-5; v_call: TRBV11-3; clone_size: NA; d_call: TRBD2; cdr3_aa: CASSLVAGGPMETQYF; cdr3_nt: TGTGCCAGCAGCTTAGTAGCGGGAGGGCCAATGGAGACCCAGTACTTC
j_call: TRBJ2-1; v_call: TRBV7-2; clone_size: NA; d_call: TRBD2; cdr3_aa: CASSLLAGRAGEQFF; cdr3_nt: TGTGCCAGCAGCTTATTAGCAGGGAGGGCGGGGGAGCAGTTCTTC
j_call: TRBJ2-3; v_call: TRBV9; clone_size: NA; d_call: NA; cdr3_aa: CASSGTYHERRSTDTQYF; cdr3_nt: TGTGCCAGCAGCGGGACCTATCACGAGCGGAGGAGCACAGATACGCAGTATTTT
j_call: TRBJ1-2; v_call: TRBV5-6; clone_size: NA; d_call: TRBD1; cdr3_aa: CASSTGGWGYTF; cdr3_nt: TGTGCCAGCAGCACAGGGGGCTGGGGCTACACCTTC
j_call: TRBJ1-4; v_call: TRBV9; clone_size: NA; d_call: TRBD1; cdr3_aa: CASSNTGGAGEKLFF; cdr3_nt: TGTGCCAGCAGCAATACAGGGGGCGCGGGGGAAAAACTGTTTTTT
j_call: TRBJ2-7; v_call: TRBV5-6; clone_size: NA; d_call: NA; cdr3_aa: CASSLRGSYEQYF; cdr3_nt: TGTGCCAGCAGCTTGCGAGGGTCCTACGAGCAGTACTTC
j_call: TRBJ1-2; v_call: TRBV28; clone_size: NA; d_call: NA; cdr3_aa: CASRPYESYGYTF; cdr3_nt: TGTGCCAGCAGGCCCTACGAATCATATGGCTACACCTTC
j_call: TRBJ2-5; v_call: TRBV4-2; clone_size: NA; d_call: NA; cdr3_aa: CASSQDVPVETQYF; cdr3_nt: TGTGCCAGCAGCCAAGATGTCCCGGTGGAGACCCAGTACTTC
j_call: TRBJ2-1; v_call: TRBV2; clone_size: NA; d_call: TRBD1; cdr3_aa: CASSRDRASYNEQFF; cdr3_nt: TGTGCCAGCAGTCGGGACAGGGCGTCCTACAATGAGCAGTTCTTC
j_call: TRBJ2-1; v_call: TRBV5-1; clone_size: NA; d_call: TRBD2; cdr3_aa: CASSLILAGGSNEQFF; cdr3_nt: TGCGCCAGCAGCTTGATACTAGCGGGAGGAAGTAATGAGCAGTTCTTC
j_call: TRBJ2-2; v_call: TRBV11-3; clone_size: NA; d_call: NA; cdr3_aa: CASSFQTGELFF; cdr3_nt: TGTGCCAGCAGCTTCCAAACCGGGGAGCTGTTTTTT
j_call: TRBJ2-3; v_call: TRBV9; clone_size: NA; d_call: TRBD2; cdr3_aa: CASSVKGAGVADTQYF; cdr3_nt: TGTGCCAGCAGCGTAAAGGGAGCGGGAGTGGCAGATACGCAGTATTTT
j_call: TRBJ2-2; v_call: TRBV7-2; clone_size: NA; d_call: NA; cdr3_aa: CASSPTSSLNTGELFF; cdr3_nt: TGTGCCAGCAGCCCAACTAGCAGTCTGAACACCGGGGAGCTGTTTTTT
j_call: TRBJ2-7; v_call: TRBV7-9; clone_size: few; d_call: NA; cdr3_aa: CASSLGYFAGAPSYEQYF; cdr3_nt: TGTGCCAGCAGCTTAGGCTACTTTGCAGGCGCTCCTTCCTACGAGCAGTACTTC
j_call: TRBJ1-1; v_call: TRBV6-6; clone_size: once; d_call: NA; cdr3_aa: CASSAIPRDTEAFF; cdr3_nt: TGTGCCAGCAGTGCGATCCCTCGGGACACTGAAGCTTTCTTT
j_call: TRBJ1-1; v_call: TRBV15; clone_size: NA; d_call: NA; cdr3_aa: CATSRGGDTEAFF; cdr3_nt: TGTGCCACCAGCAGAGGAGGCGACACTGAAGCTTTCTTT
j_call: TRBJ2-5; v_call: TRBV5-1; clone_size: NA; d_call: TRBD1; cdr3_aa: CASSLIGQGQETQYF; cdr3_nt: TGCGCCAGCAGCTTGATTGGACAGGGTCAAGAGACCCAGTACTTC
j_call: TRBJ1-1; v_call: TRBV12-5; clone_size: NA; d_call: NA; cdr3_aa: CASGFSSYEAFF; cdr3_nt: TGTGCTAGTGGTTTCTCGTCCTATGAAGCTTTCTTT
j_call: TRBJ1-2; v_call: TRBV7-9; clone_size: NA; d_call: NA; cdr3_aa: CSSSLASQAKGYTF; cdr3_nt: TGTTCCAGCAGCTTAGCATCACAGGCCAAGGGCTACACCTTC
j_call: TRBJ2-3; v_call: TRBV6-6; clone_size: NA; d_call: TRBD2; cdr3_aa: CASSSREGGTDTQYF; cdr3_nt: TGTGCCAGCAGTTCTCGGGAGGGAGGTACAGATACGCAGTATTTT
j_call: TRBJ1-6; v_call: TRBV11-2; clone_size: NA; d_call: NA; cdr3_aa: CASSQLQGSSPLHF; cdr3_nt: TGTGCCAGCAGCCAACTACAGGGTTCATCACCCCTCCACTTT
j_call: TRBJ1-1; v_call: TRBV2; clone_size: NA; d_call: NA; cdr3_aa: CASSDQTRTEAFF; cdr3_nt: TGTGCCAGCAGTGACCAAACGAGAACTGAAGCTTTCTTT
j_call: TRBJ1-6; v_call: TRBV5-4; clone_size: NA; d_call: NA; cdr3_aa: CASSLGQNNSPLHF; cdr3_nt: TGTGCCAGCAGCTTGGGACAGAATAATTCACCCCTCCACTTT
j_call: TRBJ1-5; v_call: TRBV7-2; clone_size: NA; d_call: NA; cdr3_aa: CASSLSSMSNQPQHF; cdr3_nt: TGTGCCAGCAGCTTATCCTCTATGAGCAATCAGCCCCAGCATTTT
j_call: TRBJ2-5; v_call: TRBV18; clone_size: NA; d_call: TRBD1; cdr3_aa: CASSPGTAQETQYF; cdr3_nt: TGTGCCAGCTCACCAGGGACAGCCCAAGAGACCCAGTACTTC
j_call: TRBJ2-5; v_call: TRBV5-1; clone_size: NA; d_call: TRBD2; cdr3_aa: CASSYARGGPRETQYF; cdr3_nt: TGCGCCAGCAGCTACGCGCGGGGAGGGCCCCGGGAGACCCAGTACTTC
j_call: TRBJ1-2; v_call: TRBV14; clone_size: NA; d_call: TRBD1; cdr3_aa: CASSQATDRVRYGYTF; cdr3_nt: TGTGCCAGCAGCCAAGCTACGGACAGGGTTAGGTATGGCTACACCTTC
j_call: TRBJ2-7; v_call: TRBV5-5; clone_size: NA; d_call: TRBD2; cdr3_aa: CASSSWTSGATTYEQYF; cdr3_nt: TGTGCCAGCAGCTCCTGGACTAGCGGGGCAACTACCTACGAGCAGTACTTC
j_call: TRBJ1-5; v_call: TRBV2; clone_size: NA; d_call: NA; cdr3_aa: CASRRYQGSLSQHF; cdr3_nt: TGTGCCAGCAGGCGGTACCAGGGCTCCTTAAGCCAGCATTTT
j_call: TRBJ1-1; v_call: TRBV19; clone_size: few; d_call: NA; cdr3_aa: CASSILNPGGTEAFF; cdr3_nt: TGTGCCAGTAGTATCCTCAACCCCGGGGGCACTGAAGCTTTCTTT
j_call: TRBJ2-5; v_call: TRBV5-6; clone_size: NA; d_call: NA; cdr3_aa: CASSLSGGGETQYF; cdr3_nt: TGTGCCAGCAGCTTGTCCGGAGGTGGGGAGACCCAGTACTTC